These T cell receptor beta chains were read from a single sample in a study of blood T cell repertoires in COVID-19. TCRdb's copy holds only in-frame clones and misses some; the assay was immunoSEQ multiplex PCR. The sample lists about 500,000 clones; roughly nine tenths were seen once. Sequencing used peripheral blood. The receptor set was obtained from a man aged 18 to 29 with COVID-19, enrolled during active disease. CDR3s include the opening cysteine and the closing phenylalanine or tryptophan. D genes are given only for firm matches. Expanded clones get a size class; other rows say once, few or many, or leave the size out.

cdr3_length j_call d_call clone_size v_call cdr3_aa cdr3_nt
13 TRBJ2-5 - few TRBV7-9 CASSLAGAETQYF TGTGCCAGCAGCTTAGCGGGAGCGGAGACCCAGTACTTC
16 TRBJ2-1 TRBD1 - TRBV27 CASNPNFGTGRNEQFF TGTGCCAGCAATCCCAACTTCGGGACAGGGCGAAATGAGCAGTTCTTC
14 TRBJ2-5 - once TRBV6-1 CASSELAGAETQYF TGTGCCAGCAGTGAATTGGCGGGGGCAGAGACCCAGTACTTC
11 TRBJ2-7 - - TRBV20-1 CSADAGPEQYF TGCAGTGCTGACGCAGGGCCTGAGCAGTACTTC
14 TRBJ2-2 - - TRBV5-8 CASSPERVTGELFF TGTGCCAGCAGCCCGGAACGGGTCACCGGGGAGCTGTTTTTT
16 TRBJ1-1 TRBD1 - TRBV18 CASSPRDRALNTEAFF TGTGCCAGCTCACCCCGGGACAGGGCCCTAAACACTGAAGCTTTCTTT
13 TRBJ1-6 - - TRBV28 CASSPSGVSPLHF TGTGCCAGCAGTCCGTCGGGGGTTTCACCCCTCCACTTT
14 TRBJ2-5 - - TRBV7-6 CASSRSGLRETQYF TGTGCCAGCAGCCGCTCAGGGCTCAGAGAGACCCAGTACTTC
14 TRBJ2-3 - - TRBV7-2 CASSLRGSTDTQYF TGTGCCAGCAGCTTACGCGGAAGCACAGATACGCAGTATTTT
13 TRBJ2-7 - - TRBV12-5 CASGRTLRDEQYF TGTGCTAGTGGTCGTACCTTGAGGGATGAGCAGTACTTC
11 TRBJ1-1 - - TRBV19 CASESNTEAFF TGTGCCAGTGAAAGCAACACTGAAGCTTTCTTT
15 TRBJ2-7 - - TRBV3-1/TRBV3-2 CASSQEGQPIYEQYF TGTGCCAGCAGCCAAGAGGGGCAGCCCATCTACGAGCAGTACTTC
19 TRBJ2-3 TRBD2 - TRBV4-1 CASSRGLAGGPLQTDTQYF TGCGCCAGCAGCCGCGGACTAGCGGGGGGCCCCCTTCAGACAGATACGCAGTATTTT
13 TRBJ2-1 - - TRBV5-5 CASSLYGYNEQFF TGTGCCAGCAGCTTGTACGGCTACAATGAGCAGTTCTTC
15 TRBJ2-2 TRBD2 - TRBV10-2 CASSVTSGRTGELFF TGCGCCAGCAGTGTGACTAGCGGGAGAACCGGGGAGCTGTTTTTT
12 TRBJ1-2 TRBD1 - TRBV5-4 CASGSQGAGYTF TGTGCCAGCGGGTCACAGGGGGCGGGCTACACCTTC
15 TRBJ2-5 TRBD2 - TRBV5-1 CASSRLAGGQETQYF TGCGCCAGCAGCCGCCTAGCGGGGGGGCAAGAGACCCAGTACTTC
15 TRBJ1-5 - few TRBV3-1/TRBV3-2 CASSQYGAYPQPQHF TGTGCCAGCAGCCAGTATGGGGCCTATCCTCAGCCCCAGCATTTT
14 TRBJ2-5 TRBD2 - TRBV2 CASSELAGGETQYF TGTGCCAGCAGTGAACTAGCGGGGGGAGAGACCCAGTACTTC
13 TRBJ2-5 - - TRBV19 CASSIRQGETQYF TGTGCCAGTAGTATACGGCAGGGAGAGACCCAGTACTTC
12 TRBJ1-5 - - TRBV30 CAWSREGKPQHF TGTGCCTGGAGTAGGGAGGGTAAGCCCCAGCATTTT
13 TRBJ1-1 TRBD1 - TRBV2 CAGQGNTNTEAFF TGTGCCGGACAGGGAAATACGAACACTGAAGCTTTCTTT
14 TRBJ2-1 TRBD2 - TRBV5-5 CASSLAGGAHEQFF TGTGCCAGCAGCTTGGCCGGGGGGGCTCATGAGCAGTTCTTC
20 TRBJ2-3 TRBD1 once TRBV10-3 CAISKNSGTGDQLITDTQYF TGTGCCATCAGTAAAAATTCCGGGACAGGGGACCAATTAATTACAGATACGCAGTATTTT
13 TRBJ1-1 TRBD1 few TRBV29-1 CSVADRGLTEAFF TGCAGCGTTGCGGACAGGGGGCTTACTGAAGCTTTCTTT
17 TRBJ2-3 TRBD2 once TRBV25-1 CASSVVGTTPSTDTQYF TGTGCCAGCAGTGTTGTCGGGACTACTCCTTCCACAGATACGCAGTATTTT